This T cell receptor (beta chain) was obtained from a study of T cell repertoires in cytomegalovirus infection. V gave up 6 bases and J gave up 0 bases; unmatched junction bases: 8. Germline V gene data show CDR1 as MDHEN and CDR2 as SYDVKM. This CDR3 comprises 16 residues. This clonotype was detected many times. Antigen specificity is unknown. Study findings and constraints: CMV carriers having the relevant HLA were flagged by cumulative public TCR beta family frequency.

TCRdb ran MiXCR on the reads and lists one entry per CDR3 protein. The table records 150,000 to 200,000 distinct CDR3 sequences, around an eighth of them present only once. The receptor's source is a human donor in good health (CMV status not recorded). Some clones in this sample may be carry-over from other donors' samples. This rearrangement joins TRBV28 to TRBJ2-4; TRBD1 matches 7 bases. Sample: PBMCs. CDR3 coding DNA: TGTGCCAGCAGCCTTACAGGGGCACTAGCCAAAAACATTCAGTACTTC. Its translation is CASSLTGALAKNIQYF.